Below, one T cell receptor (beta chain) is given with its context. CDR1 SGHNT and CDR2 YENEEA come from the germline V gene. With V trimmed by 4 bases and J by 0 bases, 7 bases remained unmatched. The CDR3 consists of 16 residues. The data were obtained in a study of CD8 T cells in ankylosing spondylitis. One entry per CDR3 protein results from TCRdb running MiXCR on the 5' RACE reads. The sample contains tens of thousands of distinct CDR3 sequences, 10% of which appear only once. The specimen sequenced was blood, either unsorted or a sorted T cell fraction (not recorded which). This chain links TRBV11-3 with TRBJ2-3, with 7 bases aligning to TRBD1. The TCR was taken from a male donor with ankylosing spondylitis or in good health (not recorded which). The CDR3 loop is CASSYPRDRSTDTQYF. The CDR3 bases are TGTGCCAGCAGCTACCCCCGGGACAGAAGCACAGATACGCAGTATTTT. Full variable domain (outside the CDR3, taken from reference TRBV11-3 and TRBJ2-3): EAGVVQSPRYKIIEKKQPVAFWCNPISGHNTLYWYLQNLGQGPELLIRYENEEAVDDSQLPKDRFSAERLKGVDSTLKIQPAELGDSAVYLCASSYPRDRSTDTQYFGPGTRLTVL.